These T cell receptor beta chains were read from a single sample in a study of spatial heterogeneity in lung cancer. TCRdb re-called the 5' RACE reads through MiXCR, storing one row per CDR3 protein. The table shows over 50,000 distinct CDR3 sequences, with about 8% occurring only once. The sequencing here drew on PBMCs, taken at surgery. The source is a female donor with early-stage non-small cell lung cancer. CDR3s leave out the opening cysteine and the closing phenylalanine or tryptophan. D genes are given only for firm matches.

v_gene	d_gene	j_gene	CDR3aa
TRBV28	TRBD1	TRBJ1-4	ASSSSSTGNEKLF
TRBV20-1	TRBD2	TRBJ2-4	SATSRAGDIQY
TRBV18	-	TRBJ2-5	ASSPSPGGYQETQY
TRBV12-3/TRBV12-4	-	TRBJ1-5	ASSYTGINQPQH
TRBV2	-	TRBJ1-1	ASRPVMNTEAF
TRBV6-6	-	TRBJ2-3	ASNPRRGSSTDTQY
TRBV9	-	TRBJ2-5	ASSVVGRGPETQY
TRBV30	-	TRBJ1-1	AWSPEAGAGTEAF
TRBV18	-	TRBJ1-1	ASSPGQNTEAF
TRBV20-1	-	TRBJ2-2	SAQGTGELF
TRBV6-2/TRBV6-3	TRBD1	TRBJ2-7	ASTEAGTGAYEQY
TRBV7-2	TRBD1	TRBJ1-6	ASSDRVLVSPLH
TRBV20-1	TRBD2	TRBJ2-1	SARWDYYNEQF
TRBV6-2/TRBV6-3	-	TRBJ1-1	AANGGPLNTEAF
TRBV29-1	-	TRBJ2-7	SVGLGSSYEQY
TRBV3-1	-	TRBJ2-1	ASSQGRGDNEQF
TRBV27	TRBD1	TRBJ2-3	ASSSTGGGGTDTQY
TRBV28	TRBD2	TRBJ2-1	ASKFPGLAGGRGLNEQF
TRBV5-6	TRBD1	TRBJ2-3	ASSFLLGTAGDTQY
TRBV7-8	-	TRBJ2-3	ASSVGRGIDTQY
TRBV20-1	TRBD1	TRBJ1-5	SAPTGQGINQPQH
TRBV7-2	-	TRBJ2-5	ASSSIEGETQY
TRBV20-1	TRBD1	TRBJ1-1	SARDAPGQGRTEAF
TRBV11-2	-	TRBJ2-1	ASRIKNNEQF
TRBV9	-	TRBJ2-3	ASSAARDVPGDTQY
TRBV12-3/TRBV12-4	-	TRBJ2-3	ASRERGTDTQY
TRBV20-1	-	TRBJ1-2	SASRLFGGYT
TRBV18	-	TRBJ1-1	ASSLPLEGNTEAF
TRBV7-3	-	TRBJ2-2	ASGQGRNGELF
TRBV24-1	-	TRBJ2-3	ATSDLGGFSTDTQY
TRBV5-1	-	TRBJ1-1	ASSLPGPTTEAF
TRBV4-1	-	TRBJ1-6	ASSQASAAGGRSSPLH
TRBV19	-	TRBJ1-5	ASSIGRDSNQPQH
TRBV6-1	-	TRBJ2-1	ASSGAINEQF
TRBV14	TRBD2	TRBJ2-1	ASSQETLPYQLAGSYNEQF
TRBV20-1	-	TRBJ1-2	SAAQNGYT
TRBV5-1	-	TRBJ1-2	ASSIGGSSSSYGYT
TRBV29-1	TRBD2	TRBJ2-2	SVAGTSVTGELF
TRBV6-5	TRBD2	TRBJ2-5	ASSYSLAGEETQY
TRBV18	TRBD1	TRBJ2-1	ASSSTGDFYNEQF
TRBV7-3	TRBD2	TRBJ2-2	ASSPYAGGPSNTGELF
TRBV20-1	-	TRBJ1-6	SARGPGGSGSPLH
TRBV20-1	-	TRBJ2-2	SARDSGRLGTGELF
TRBV20-1	-	TRBJ1-2	SSSGLSYGYT
TRBV7-9	-	TRBJ1-1	ASSLGPRQLLDEAF
TRBV20-1	TRBD2	TRBJ2-7	SARELAGPTYEQY
TRBV12-3/TRBV12-4	-	TRBJ1-2	ASSLKGSYGYT
TRBV20-1	TRBD2	TRBJ2-1	SARDSGGGVSEQF
TRBV5-1	TRBD1	TRBJ2-3	ASSQGTTDTQY
TRBV7-3	TRBD1	TRBJ1-2	ASSLGTGFGDGYT
TRBV5-1	TRBD2	TRBJ2-2	ASSLDVPGLPNTGELF
TRBV12-3/TRBV12-4	TRBD1	TRBJ1-5	ASSPGQEHRPNQPQH
TRBV28	-	TRBJ2-7	ASNLNPSSGYSYEQY
TRBV2	-	TRBJ2-3	ASSDSPQTQY